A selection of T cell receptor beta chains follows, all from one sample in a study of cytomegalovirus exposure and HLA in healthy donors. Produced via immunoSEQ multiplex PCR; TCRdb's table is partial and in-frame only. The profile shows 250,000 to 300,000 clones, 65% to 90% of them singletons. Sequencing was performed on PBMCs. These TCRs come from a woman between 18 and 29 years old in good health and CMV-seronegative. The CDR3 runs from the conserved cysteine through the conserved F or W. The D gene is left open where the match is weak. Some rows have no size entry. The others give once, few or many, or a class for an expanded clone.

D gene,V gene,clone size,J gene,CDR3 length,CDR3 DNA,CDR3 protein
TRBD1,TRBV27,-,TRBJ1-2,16,TGTGCCAGCAGTGATCCGGGACAGGGAGCTAACTATGGCTACACCTTC,CASSDPGQGANYGYTF
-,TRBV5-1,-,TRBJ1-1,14,TGCGCCAGCAGCTTGGCCACGACAGACACTGAAGCTTTCTTT,CASSLATTDTEAFF
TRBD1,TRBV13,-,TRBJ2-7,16,TGTGCCAGCAGCCATAAAGAAGGACAGGGACCTCTCGAGCAGTACTTC,CASSHKEGQGPLEQYF
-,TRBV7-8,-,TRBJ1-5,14,TGTGCCAGCAGCTCCGATTTAGGCAATCAGCCCCAGCATTTT,CASSSDLGNQPQHF
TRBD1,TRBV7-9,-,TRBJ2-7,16,TGTGCCAGCAGCTTACTCACCGGACAGGGGATTTTTAAGCAGTACTTC,CASSLLTGQGIFKQYF
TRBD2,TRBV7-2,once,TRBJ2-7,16,TGTGCCAGCAGCTTCCGTCGCGGACTAGCGGGAGGAGAGCAGTACTTC,CASSFRRGLAGGEQYF
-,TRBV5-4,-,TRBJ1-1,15,TGTGCCAGCAGCCTCCTAAAGACAGGGAACACTGAAGCTTTCTTT,CASSLLKTGNTEAFF
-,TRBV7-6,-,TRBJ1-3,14,TGTGCCAGCAGCTTAGGATTCAGAGGAAACACCATATATTTT,CASSLGFRGNTIYF
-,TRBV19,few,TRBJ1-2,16,TGTGCCAGTAGTATAGTGGGGTGGAGCGGGAACTATGGCTACACCTTC,CASSIVGWSGNYGYTF
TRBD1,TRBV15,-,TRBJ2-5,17,TGTGCCACCAGCAGAGTAGGGACAGGGGGCTTGTTTGAGACCCAGTACTTC,CATSRVGTGGLFETQYF
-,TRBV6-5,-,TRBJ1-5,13,TGTGCCAGCAACCGAGGGAGGGAATCGCCCCAGCATTTT,CASNRGRESPQHF
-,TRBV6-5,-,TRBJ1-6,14,TGTGCCAGCAGTCCCAGACTTCAAGTTTCACCCCTCCACTTT,CASSPRLQVSPLHF
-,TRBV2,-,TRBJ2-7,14,TGTGCCAGCATGGCGGGCCGGGGCTCCTACGAGCAGTACTTC,CASMAGRGSYEQYF
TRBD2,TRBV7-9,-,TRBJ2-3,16,TGTGCCAGCAGCCGTTTAGCGGGAGTGGAGACAGATACGCAGTATTTT,CASSRLAGVETDTQYF
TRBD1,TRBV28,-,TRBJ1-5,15,TGTGCCAGCAGTTTTCCGGGGACAGGGGGAGTTCCCCAGCATTTT,CASSFPGTGGVPQHF
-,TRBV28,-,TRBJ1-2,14,TGTGCCAGCAGTAGCCCAACCCCCCGGGATGGCTACACCTTC,CASSSPTPRDGYTF
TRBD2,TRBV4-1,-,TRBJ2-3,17,TGCGCCAGCAGCCAAGCCCCCGCGGGAGGCTACACAGATACGCAGTATTTT,CASSQAPAGGYTDTQYF
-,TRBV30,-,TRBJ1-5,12,TGTGCCTGGAGTGTATATGATCAGCCCCAGCATTTT,CAWSVYDQPQHF
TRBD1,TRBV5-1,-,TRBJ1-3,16,TGCGCCAGCAGCACACGGACAGGGGACTCTGGAAACACCATATATTTT,CASSTRTGDSGNTIYF
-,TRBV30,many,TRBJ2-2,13,TGTGCCGGAGTTCGGACTACGAACGGGGAGCTGTTTTTT,CAGVRTTNGELFF
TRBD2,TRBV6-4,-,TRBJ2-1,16,TGTGCCAGCAGTGAAAGCCCAGCGGGAGGTTACAATGAGCAGTTCTTC,CASSESPAGGYNEQFF
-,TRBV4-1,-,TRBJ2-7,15,TGCGCCAGCAGCCAAGATTGGAACGGGGCCTACGAGCAGTACTTC,CASSQDWNGAYEQYF
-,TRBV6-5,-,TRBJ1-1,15,TGTGCCAGCAGTTACTGGGCACAGATGAACACTGAAGCTTTCTTT,CASSYWAQMNTEAFF
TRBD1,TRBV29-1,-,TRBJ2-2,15,TGCAGCGTGTCGGGACAGGACACGAACACCGGGGAGCTGTTTTTT,CSVSGQDTNTGELFF
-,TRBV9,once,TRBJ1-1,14,TGTGCCAGCAGCCCCGCGGTTTTTCCTACTGAAGCTTTCTTT,CASSPAVFPTEAFF
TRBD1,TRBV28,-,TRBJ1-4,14,TGTGCCAGCAGTTCCGGACAGGGGTTCGAAAAACTGTTTTTT,CASSSGQGFEKLFF
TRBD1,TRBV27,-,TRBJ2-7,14,TGTGCCAGCAGTTCTAGCCGGGGACAGTACGAGCAGTACTTC,CASSSSRGQYEQYF
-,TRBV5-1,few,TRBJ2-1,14,TGCGCCAGCAGCTTGGATGACGGAGAGGATGAGCAGTTCTTC,CASSLDDGEDEQFF
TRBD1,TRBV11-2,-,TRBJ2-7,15,TGTGCCAGCAGCTGGATCGGGACAGGCACCTACGAGCAGTACTTC,CASSWIGTGTYEQYF
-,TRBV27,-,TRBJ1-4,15,TGTGCCAGCAGTTCCGGGGTTGCAACTAATGAAAAACTGTTTTTT,CASSSGVATNEKLFF
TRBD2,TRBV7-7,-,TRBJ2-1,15,TGTGCCAGCAGCTTATCGGCTAGCGGGATCAATGAGCAGTTCTTC,CASSLSASGINEQFF
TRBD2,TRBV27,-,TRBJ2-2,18,TGTGCCAGCAGTTTGTTAGCGGGGGGGATTTCGAGCACCGGGGAGCTGTTTTTT,CASSLLAGGISSTGELFF
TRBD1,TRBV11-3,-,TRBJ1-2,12,TGTGCCAGCACGGACAGGGCGGGTGGCTACACCTTC,CASTDRAGGYTF
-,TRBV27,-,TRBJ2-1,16,TGTGCCAGCAGTTTATCACCCGGGACTGGGTACAATGAGCAGTTCTTC,CASSLSPGTGYNEQFF
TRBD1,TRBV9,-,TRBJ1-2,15,TGTGCCAGCAGCGCCGGGACAGACCTACCCGGGGGCTACACCTTC,CASSAGTDLPGGYTF
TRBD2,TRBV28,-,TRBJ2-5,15,TGTGCCAGCAGTTTAGGACTAGCGGGGGAGGGGACCCAGTACTTC,CASSLGLAGEGTQYF
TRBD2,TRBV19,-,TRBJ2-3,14,TGTGCCAGTACAAACGGGAGGGTCGTAGATACGCAGTATTTT,CASTNGRVVDTQYF
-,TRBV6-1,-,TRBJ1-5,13,TGTGCCAGCAGGGACAGCTTAAATCAGCCCCAGCATTTT,CASRDSLNQPQHF